Described below is a single T cell receptor (beta chain) sequence and its context. The assay was immunoSEQ multiplex PCR, and TCRdb's table has in-frame clones only and misses some. This sample has hundreds of thousands of clones, with 80% to 90% found just once. This CDR3 comprises 15 residues. This entry is derived from a study of shared T cell receptors in the human thymus. These data are also associated with another study on human thymus T cells. That paper states: Within thymic and blood repertoires, V and J gene usage appeared to be biased.

This receptor was obtained from a boy under two years old with a congenital heart defect. V and J are TRBV21-1 and TRBJ2-1; the table's D call, TRBD2, has no DNA check behind it. TRBV21-1 has pseudogene status. The sample taken for sequencing was thymocytes. Here the CDR3 reads CARDRKRESGRAQFF. The DNA for the CDR3 is TGTGCCAGGGACCGCAAACGGGAGTCCGGTCGAGCGCAGTTCTTC.